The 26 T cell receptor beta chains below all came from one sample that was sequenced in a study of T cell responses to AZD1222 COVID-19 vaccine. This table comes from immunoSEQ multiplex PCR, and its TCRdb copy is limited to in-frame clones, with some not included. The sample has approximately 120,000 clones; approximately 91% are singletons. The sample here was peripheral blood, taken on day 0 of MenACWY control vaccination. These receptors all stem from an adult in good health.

DNA of the CDR3: TGCGCCAGCAGCGCGGGACTAGCGGGAACTTCCACAGATACGCAGTATTTT. Translating it yields CASSAGLAGTSTDTQYF. V usage is TRBV5-1 and J usage is TRBJ2-3; 13 bases line up with TRBD2. The CDR3 has 17 residues. CDR1 is SGHRS, CDR2 YFSETQ, per germline. Trimming removed 4 bases from V and 2 bases from J; junction bases left unmatched: 7.

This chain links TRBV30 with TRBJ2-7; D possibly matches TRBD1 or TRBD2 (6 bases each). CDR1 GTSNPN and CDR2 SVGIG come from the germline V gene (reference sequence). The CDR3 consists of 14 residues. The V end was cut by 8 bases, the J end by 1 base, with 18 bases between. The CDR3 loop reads CAVPRGQTSYEQYF. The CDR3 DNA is TGTGCCGTCCCCCGGGGGCAGACATCCTACGAGCAGTACTTC.

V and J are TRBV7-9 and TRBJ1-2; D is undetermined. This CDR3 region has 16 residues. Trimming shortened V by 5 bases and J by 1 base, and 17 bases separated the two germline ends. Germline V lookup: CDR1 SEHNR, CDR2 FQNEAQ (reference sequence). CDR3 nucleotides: TGTGCCAGCAGCGCCAATGTTCGGTACCTTAACTATGGCTACACCTTC. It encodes CASSANVRYLNYGYTF.

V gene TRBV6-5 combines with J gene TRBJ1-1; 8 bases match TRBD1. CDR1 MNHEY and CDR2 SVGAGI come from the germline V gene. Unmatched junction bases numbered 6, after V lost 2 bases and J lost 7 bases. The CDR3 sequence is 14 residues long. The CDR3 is CASSYTHGTGEAFF. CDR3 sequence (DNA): TGTGCCAGCAGTTACACACACGGGACAGGTGAAGCTTTCTTT.

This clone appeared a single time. Written as DNA, the CDR3 is TGTGCCAGCAGCTTGGGGTCCGGGACTAGATTTAACAATGAGCAGTTCTTC. This encodes CASSLGSGTRFNNEQFF. This chain uses TRBV5-4 with TRBJ2-1, with TRBD2 matching 8 bases. Germline CDR1 and CDR2: SGHNT and YYREEE (reference sequence). Trimming cost V 0 bases and J 5 bases; bases outside gene matches: 10. The CDR3 is 17 amino acids.

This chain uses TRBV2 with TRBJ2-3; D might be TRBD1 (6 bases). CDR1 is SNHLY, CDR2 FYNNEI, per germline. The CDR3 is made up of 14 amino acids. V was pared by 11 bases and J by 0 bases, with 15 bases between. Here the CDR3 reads CAASRTASTDTQYF. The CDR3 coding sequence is TGTGCCGCCAGCCGGACAGCGAGCACAGATACGCAGTATTTT.

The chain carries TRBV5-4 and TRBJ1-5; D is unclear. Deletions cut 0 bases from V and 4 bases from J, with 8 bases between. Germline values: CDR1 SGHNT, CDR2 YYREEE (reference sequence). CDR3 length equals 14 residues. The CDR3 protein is CASSLAGGNQPQHF. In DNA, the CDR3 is TGTGCCAGCAGCTTGGCCGGCGGGAATCAGCCCCAGCATTTT.

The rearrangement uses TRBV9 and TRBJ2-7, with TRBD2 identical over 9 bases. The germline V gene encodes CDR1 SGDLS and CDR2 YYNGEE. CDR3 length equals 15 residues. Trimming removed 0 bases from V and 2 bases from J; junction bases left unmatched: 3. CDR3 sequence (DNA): TGTGCCAGCAGCGTAGGGAGCGGGGGGACCTACGAGCAGTACTTC. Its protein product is CASSVGSGGTYEQYF.

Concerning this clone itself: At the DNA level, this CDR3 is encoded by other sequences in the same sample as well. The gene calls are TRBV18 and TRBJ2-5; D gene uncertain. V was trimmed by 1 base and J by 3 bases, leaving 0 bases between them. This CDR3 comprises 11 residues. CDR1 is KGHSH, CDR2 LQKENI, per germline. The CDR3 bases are TGTGCCAGCTCACCACAAGAGACCCAGTACTTC. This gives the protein CASSPQETQYF.

The CDR3 DNA reads as TGTGCCAGTAGTATAAGTAAAGAGACCCAGTACTTC. Translation gives CASSISKETQYF. The V gene is TRBV19, the J gene TRBJ2-5; D remains ambiguous. V lost 2 bases to trimming and J lost 3 bases, with 4 bases between them. In germline, CDR1 is LNHDA, CDR2 SQIVND (reference sequence). This CDR3 contains 12 residues.

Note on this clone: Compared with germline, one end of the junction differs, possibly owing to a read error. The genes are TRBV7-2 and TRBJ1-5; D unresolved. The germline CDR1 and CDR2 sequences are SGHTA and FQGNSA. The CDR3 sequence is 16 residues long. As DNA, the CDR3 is TGTGCCAGCAGCCTAGCCGGCCCAGTAGGCAATCAGCCCCAGCATTTT. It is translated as CASSLAGPVGNQPQHF.

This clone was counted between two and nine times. CDR3 coding DNA: TGTGCCACCGTTTTAGGGGGACAGTCTTACAATGAGCAGTTCTTC. It codes for CATVLGGQSYNEQFF. The gene calls are TRBV7-9 and TRBJ2-1, with 7 bases lining up with TRBD1. The CDR3 loop spans 15 amino acids. V lost 10 bases, J lost 4 bases, and 13 bases stayed unmatched. Looked up from germline, CDR1 is SEHNR and CDR2 is FQNEAQ (reference sequence).

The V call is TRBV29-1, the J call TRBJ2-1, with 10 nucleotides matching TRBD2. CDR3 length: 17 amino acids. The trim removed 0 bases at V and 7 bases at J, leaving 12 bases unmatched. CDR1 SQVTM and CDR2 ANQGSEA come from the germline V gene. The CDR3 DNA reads TGCAGCGTTGAAGATGGGGCCCTGGGACTAGCGCGGAATGAGCAGTTCTTC. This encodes CSVEDGALGLARNEQFF.

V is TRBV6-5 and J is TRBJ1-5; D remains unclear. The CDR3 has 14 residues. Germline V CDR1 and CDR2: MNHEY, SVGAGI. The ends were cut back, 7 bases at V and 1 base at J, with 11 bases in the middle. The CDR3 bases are TGTGCCAGCACCCCTTCACAAAGCAATCAGCCCCAGCATTTT. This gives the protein CASTPSQSNQPQHF.

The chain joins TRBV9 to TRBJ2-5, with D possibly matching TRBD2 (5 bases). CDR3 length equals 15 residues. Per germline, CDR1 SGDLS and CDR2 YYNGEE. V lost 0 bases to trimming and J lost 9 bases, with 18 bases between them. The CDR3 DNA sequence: TGTGCCAGCAGCGTAGATCCGGGAACCTCCGGGGCCCAGTACTTC. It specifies CASSVDPGTSGAQYF.

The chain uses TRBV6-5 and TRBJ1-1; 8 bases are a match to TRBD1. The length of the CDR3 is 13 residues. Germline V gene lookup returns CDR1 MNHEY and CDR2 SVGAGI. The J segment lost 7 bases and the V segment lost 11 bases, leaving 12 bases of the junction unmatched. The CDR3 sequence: CAGGQGLRVEAFF. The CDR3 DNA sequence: TGTGCCGGCGGACAGGGCCTTAGAGTTGAAGCTTTCTTT.

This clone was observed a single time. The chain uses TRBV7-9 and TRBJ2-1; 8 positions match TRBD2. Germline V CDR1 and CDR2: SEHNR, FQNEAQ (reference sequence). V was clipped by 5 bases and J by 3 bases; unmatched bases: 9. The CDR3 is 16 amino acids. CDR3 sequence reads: CASSPGAGTSYNEQFF. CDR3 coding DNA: TGTGCCAGCAGCCCAGGGGCCGGGACTAGCTACAATGAGCAGTTCTTC. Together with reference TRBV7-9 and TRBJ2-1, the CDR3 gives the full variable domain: DTGVSQNPRHKITKRGQNVTFRCDPISEHNRLYWYRQTLGQGPEFLTYFQNEAQLEKSRLLSDRFSAERPKGSFSTLEIQRTEQGDSAMYLCASSPGAGTSYNEQFFGPGTRLTVL.

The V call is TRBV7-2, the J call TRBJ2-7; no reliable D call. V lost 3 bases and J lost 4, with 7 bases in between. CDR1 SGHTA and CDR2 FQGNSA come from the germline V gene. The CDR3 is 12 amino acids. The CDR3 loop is CASSFSQYEQYF. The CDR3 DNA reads TGTGCCAGCAGCTTCTCTCAGTACGAGCAGTACTTC.

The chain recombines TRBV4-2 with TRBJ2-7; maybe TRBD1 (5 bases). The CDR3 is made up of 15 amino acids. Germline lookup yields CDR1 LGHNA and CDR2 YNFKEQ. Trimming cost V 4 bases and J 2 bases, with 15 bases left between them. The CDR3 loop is CASSRERTPTYEQYF. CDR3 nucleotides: TGTGCCAGCAGCCGCGAACGGACACCTACCTACGAGCAGTACTTC.

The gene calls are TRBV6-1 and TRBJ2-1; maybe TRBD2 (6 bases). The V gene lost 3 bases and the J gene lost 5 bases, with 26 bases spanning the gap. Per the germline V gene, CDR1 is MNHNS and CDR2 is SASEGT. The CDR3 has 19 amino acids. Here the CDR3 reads CASSDKTRGIDGRHNEQFF. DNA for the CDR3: TGTGCCAGCAGTGACAAGACTAGAGGGATAGACGGACGGCACAATGAGCAGTTCTTC.

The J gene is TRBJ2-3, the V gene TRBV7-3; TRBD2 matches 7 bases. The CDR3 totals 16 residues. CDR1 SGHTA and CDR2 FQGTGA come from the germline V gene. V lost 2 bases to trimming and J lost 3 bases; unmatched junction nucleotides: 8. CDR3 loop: CASSLQRIAGTDTQYF. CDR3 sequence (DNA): TGTGCCAGCAGCTTACAGCGGATAGCGGGTACAGATACGCAGTATTTT.

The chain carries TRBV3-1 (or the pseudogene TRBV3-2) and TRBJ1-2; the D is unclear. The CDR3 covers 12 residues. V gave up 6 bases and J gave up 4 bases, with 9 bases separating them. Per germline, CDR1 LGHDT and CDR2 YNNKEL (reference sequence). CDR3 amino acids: CASSTHGYGYTF. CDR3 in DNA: TGTGCCAGCAGTACACATGGCTATGGCTACACCTTC.

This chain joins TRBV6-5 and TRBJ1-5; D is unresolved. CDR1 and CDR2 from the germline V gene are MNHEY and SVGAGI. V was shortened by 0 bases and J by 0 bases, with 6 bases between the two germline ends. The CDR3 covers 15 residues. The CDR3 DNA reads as TGTGCCAGCAGTTACTCGGCCGTTAGCAATCAGCCCCAGCATTTT. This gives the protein CASSYSAVSNQPQHF.

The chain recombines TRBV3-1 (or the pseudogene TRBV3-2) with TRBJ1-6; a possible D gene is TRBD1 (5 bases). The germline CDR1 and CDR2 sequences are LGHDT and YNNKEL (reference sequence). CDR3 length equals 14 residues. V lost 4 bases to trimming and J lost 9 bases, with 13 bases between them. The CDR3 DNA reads TGTGCCAGCAGCCCCAGGGAATCACTTTCACCCCTCCACTTT. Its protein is CASSPRESLSPLHF.

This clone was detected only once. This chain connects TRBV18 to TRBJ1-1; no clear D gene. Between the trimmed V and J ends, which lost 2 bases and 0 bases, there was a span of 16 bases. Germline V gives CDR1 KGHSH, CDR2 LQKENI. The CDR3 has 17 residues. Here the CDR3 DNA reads TGTGCCAGCTCACCAATAGTTGAGGGTAAAATGAACACTGAAGCTTTCTTT. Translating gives CASSPIVEGKMNTEAFF.

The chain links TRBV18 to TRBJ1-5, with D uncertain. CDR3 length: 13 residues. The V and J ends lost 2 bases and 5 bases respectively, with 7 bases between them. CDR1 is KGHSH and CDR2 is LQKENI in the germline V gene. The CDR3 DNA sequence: TGTGCCAGCTCACCAGGTTCGGATCAGCCCCAGCATTTT. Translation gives CASSPGSDQPQHF. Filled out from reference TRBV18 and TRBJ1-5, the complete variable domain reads NAGVMQNPRHLVRRRGQEARLRCSPMKGHSHVYWYRQLPEEGLKFMVYLQKENIIDESGMPKERFSAEFPKEGPSILRIQQVVRGDSAAYFCASSPGSDQPQHFGDGTRLSIL.